Detailed here is one T cell receptor beta chain. No antigen is known for it. These data originate in a study of blood T cells in healthy people across ages. Turning to the study itself: Roughly one uniquely barcoded beta molecule per two T cells was captured. Findings and limits, study-wide: Whereas aged donors had fewer naive CD4+ cells, long-lived donors had more of them and higher diversity. Shifts in expanded clonotypes may have been confounded by donor CMV status, which was unknown. Age advanced and TCR beta diversity per million T cells fell, roughly linearly.

A second PCR of roughly 7 to 11 cycles used a sample-barcoded 5' primer and a J-beta primer mix. TCRdb recomputed calls from the 5' RACE reads with MiXCR, one row per CDR3 protein. Here the sample spans around 2 million distinct CDR3 sequences, approximately 40% being singletons. The CDR3 extends over 11 amino acids. Germline assignment: CDR1 MNHEY and CDR2 SVGAGI. The V end was cut by 10 bases, the J end by 8 bases, with 11 bases between. This sequence joins TRBV6-5 and TRBJ1-4, with D unclear. The sequenced sample was blood. The sequence was collected from a human donor in good health. The CDR3 region has the DNA TGTGCCACCCGCTTGGCAGAAAAACTGTTTTTT. Translation: CATRLAEKLFF.